This T cell receptor (beta chain) was sequenced during a study of blood T cells in healthy people across ages. The overall study: Per every two T cells, about one barcoded beta molecule was captured by template switching.

Alongside a J-beta primer mix, a sample-barcoded 5' primer served in a second PCR lasting about 7 to 11 cycles. TCRdb analysed the 5' RACE reads with MiXCR anew, one entry per CDR3 protein. The table has more than 650,000 distinct CDR3 sequences, roughly 50% seen once. V lost 3 bases to trimming and J lost 1 base, with 9 bases between them. The CDR3 length is 13 residues. CDR1 is SQVTM, CDR2 ANQGSEA, per germline. This TCR was recovered from an elderly man in good health. Sequencing was performed on blood. V usage is TRBV29-1 and J usage is TRBJ1-1; TRBD1 might be the D (5 bases). The CDR3 sequence is CSVEGQPNTEAFF. Written as DNA, the CDR3 is TGCAGCGTTGAGGGGCAGCCGAACACTGAAGCTTTCTTT.